This entry describes one TCR beta chain. Its antigen is as yet unknown. Profiling relied on immunoSEQ multiplex PCR, and the TCRdb table lists in-frame clones only, not all of them. Of fewer than 300,000 clones in the sample, roughly 90% were seen once. This record belongs to a study of cytomegalovirus exposure and HLA in healthy donors. The overall study: According to later analysis, the same platform produced the approximately 130 validation and several hundred first-cohort repertoires.

Points from the study as a whole: A few CMV-associated chains proved CMV antigen-specific in vitro. Some public TCRs appeared in many individuals, while most sequences were rare. Reports described diagnosis of cytomegalovirus status by the classifier as highly specific and sensitive.

The V and J ends lost 5 bases and 0 bases respectively, with 14 bases between them. Germline CDR1 SGHTA, CDR2 FQGTGA. The CDR3 has 16 residues. The sequence was obtained from a woman between 18 and 29 years old in good health and CMV-seronegative. The sequenced sample was PBMCs. The chain joins TRBV7-3 to TRBJ2-1; D might be TRBD2 (6 bases). Written as DNA, the CDR3 is TGTGCCAGCAGCCGTACTCTAGCGAGCTCCTACAATGAGCAGTTCTTC. Its protein product is CASSRTLASSYNEQFF.